Below, 13 T cell receptor beta chains from the same sample are listed, as sequenced in a study of shared clonotypes between healthy human individuals. The repertoire was sequenced with immunoSEQ multiplex PCR; TCRdb's copy has only in-frame clones and lacks some. In the table there are about 690,000 clones, 90% of which are singletons. Sequencing was performed on memory CD8+ T cells from PBMCs. Subset indicated: CD45RO+ cells pooled with CCR7-negative TemRA cells. The origin of the receptors is a man younger than 30 in good health. Some clones in this sample may be carry-over from other donors' samples.

The rearrangement links TRBV28 to TRBJ2-7; 10 bases agree with TRBD1. V shed 3 bases and J 7 bases; nucleotides not matched to a gene: 6. Germline CDR1 MDHEN, CDR2 SYDVKM. The CDR3 is 14 amino acids. The CDR3 here is CASSFLGQGVEQYF. In nucleotides, the CDR3 is TGTGCCAGCAGTTTCCTAGGACAGGGGGTGGAGCAGTACTTC.

The gene calls are TRBV30 and TRBJ2-1; unclear D gene. Trimming took 0 bases from V and 4 from J, leaving 10 bases between them. CDR1 is GTSNPN, CDR2 SVGIG, per germline (reference sequence). The length of the CDR3 is 14 residues. The CDR3 nucleotides read TGTGCCTGGAGTGTTCCACGTCTTTACAATGAGCAGTTCTTC. This codes for CAWSVPRLYNEQFF.

This clone has just a few counts. The V and J genes are TRBV5-6 and TRBJ2-3, with 7 bases matching TRBD2. V was clipped by 2 bases and J by 1 base; unmatched bases: 7. Germline V gene sequence: CDR1 SGHDT, CDR2 YYEEEE. This CDR3 has 16 residues. In DNA, the CDR3 is TGTGCCAGCAGCTTTATCGGAGCGGGGCGCACAGATACGCAGTATTTT. Residues: CASSFIGAGRTDTQYF. The entire variable domain, with the rest obtained from reference TRBV5-6 and TRBJ2-3, is as follows: DAGVTQSPTHLIKTRGQQVTLRCSPKSGHDTVSWYQQALGQGPQFIFQYYEEEERQRGNFPDRFSGHQFPNYSSELNVNALLLGDSALYLCASSFIGAGRTDTQYFGPGTRLTVL.

The chain uses TRBV10-3 and TRBJ2-7; 14 bases agree with TRBD2. CDR1 and CDR2 (germline): ENHRY, SYGVKD. This CDR3 contains 19 residues. Unmatched junction bases numbered 19, after V lost 5 bases and J lost 7 bases. CDR3 amino acids: CAISSPGTSGRGTLEEQYF. In nucleotides, the CDR3 is TGTGCCATCAGTTCTCCCGGGACTAGCGGGAGAGGCACCCTCGAGGAGCAGTACTTC.

This clone occurred many times. This rearrangement joins TRBV6-1 to TRBJ2-3, with 9 positions matching TRBD2. CDR1 and CDR2 from the germline V gene are MNHNS and SASEGT. The CDR3 contains 14 residues. After removal of 10 bases from V and 2 bases from J, the junction contained 7 bases not matched to a gene. CDR3 protein: CATKGLAHTDTQYF. The CDR3 DNA reads as TGTGCCACAAAGGGACTAGCTCACACAGATACGCAGTATTTT.

This clone has just one count. The chain combines TRBV7-9 with TRBJ2-7; TRBD1 is a possible D gene (7 bases). With 4 bases removed from V and 2 bases from J, the gap between germline ends came to 18 bases. Germline CDR1 SEHNR, CDR2 FQNEAQ (reference sequence). The CDR3 has 16 amino acids. In DNA, the CDR3 is TGTGCCAGCAGCTCAGGGGGGCAGGGAAAACCCTACGAGCAGTACTTC. Residues: CASSSGGQGKPYEQYF.

The rearrangement uses TRBV4-1 and TRBJ2-2; D gene uncertain. The CDR3 covers 15 residues. Germline CDR1 MGHRA, CDR2 YSYEKL. The V and J ends lost 6 bases and 1 base respectively, with 12 bases between them. The CDR3 sequence is CASSPTVKNTGELFF. The CDR3 DNA is TGCGCCAGCAGTCCCACAGTGAAGAACACCGGGGAGCTGTTTTTT.

This clone was seen a handful of times. V gene TRBV2 combines with J gene TRBJ2-3, with D possibly being TRBD2 (6 bases). The CDR3 runs to 14 residues. Germline V CDR1 and CDR2: SNHLY, FYNNEI. V was cut by 8 bases and J by 1 base, with 13 bases left in between. The CDR3 DNA reads TGTGCCAGCCGAAGGAGGGCCGGCACAGATACGCAGTATTTT. Translated, it gives CASRRRAGTDTQYF.

The table lists this clone with a count of one. The chain links TRBV6-6 to TRBJ1-2; 7 bases align to TRBD1. Per germline, CDR1 MNHNY and CDR2 SVGAGI (reference sequence). The junction had 3 bases not matched to a gene; V was cut back by 0 bases and J by 8 bases. This CDR3 contains 13 residues. The CDR3 reads CASSYSLQGGYTF. The CDR3 DNA sequence: TGTGCCAGCAGTTACTCGCTACAGGGGGGCTACACCTTC.

Note on this clone: Other DNA sequences from this sample encode an identical CDR3 as well. The gene calls are TRBV10-3 and TRBJ2-1; 10 nucleotides match TRBD1. Losses at the gene ends were 10 bases for V and 6 bases for J; bases not matched to a gene: 6. Per germline, CDR1 ENHRY and CDR2 SYGVKD. The CDR3 covers 13 residues. The DNA for the CDR3 is TGTGCCAGTAGGGACAGGGGATTCAATGAGCAGTTCTTC. It specifies CASRDRGFNEQFF.

As regards this clone: The sample carries other DNA sequences with the same CDR3. This sequence joins TRBV27 and TRBJ1-4; D is undetermined. In germline, CDR1 is MNHEY, CDR2 SMNVEV (reference sequence). Trimming left V 2 bases short and J 0 bases short, with 4 bases between. The CDR3 spans 14 residues. The CDR3 spells CASSLRATNEKLFF. The DNA of the CDR3 is TGTGCCAGCAGTTTACGTGCAACTAATGAAAAACTGTTTTTT.

The chain recombines TRBV13 with TRBJ2-5, with D possibly TRBD2 on 6 matching bases. The CDR3 sequence is 14 residues long. Germline lookup yields CDR1 PRHDT and CDR2 FYEKMQ (reference sequence). V was trimmed by 5 bases and J by 4 bases, leaving 14 bases between them. CDR3 region: CASSPAGEGETQYF. CDR3 in DNA: TGTGCCAGCAGCCCAGCGGGCGAGGGAGAGACCCAGTACTTC.

This chain joins TRBV6-5 and TRBJ1-1; tentatively, D is TRBD1 (6 bases). In germline, CDR1 is MNHEY, CDR2 SVGAGI. The ends were cut back, 0 bases at V and 4 bases at J, with 9 bases in the middle. This CDR3 spans 14 amino acids. CDR3 sequence reads: CASSYSWGATEAFF. The DNA for the CDR3 is TGTGCCAGCAGTTACTCGTGGGGGGCCACTGAAGCTTTCTTT.